Following are 32 T cell receptor beta chains from one sample sequenced in a study of T cells in localized non-small cell lung cancer. Assay used: immunoSEQ multiplex PCR; TCRdb lists only in-frame clones, some missing. This table holds about 40,000 clones, around nine tenths found once. Sequencing was performed on peripheral blood, taken before any cancer treatment. Receptors were obtained from a man aged 18 to 50 with stage I lung adenocarcinoma.

This chain joins TRBV25-1 and TRBJ2-1; D ambiguous. V lost 6 bases, J lost 4 bases, and 4 bases lay in between. Germline V gives CDR1 MGHDK, CDR2 SYGVNS. CDR3 size: 11 residues. CDR3 in DNA: TGTGCCAGCAGCCTTTACAATGAGCAGTTCTTC. It codes for CASSLYNEQFF.

This chain links TRBV30 with TRBJ2-4, with D perhaps matching TRBD2 (6 bases). The CDR3 covers 15 residues. CDR1 is GTSNPN, CDR2 SVGIG, per germline (reference sequence). Trimming left V 2 bases short and J 4 bases short, with 15 bases between. In DNA form, the CDR3 reads TGTGCCTGGAGTCCCACTACAGGAGGGAAAAACATTCAGTACTTC. Its translation is CAWSPTTGGKNIQYF.

This chain connects TRBV4-1 to TRBJ2-2; 12 nucleotides align to TRBD1. The V and J ends lost 3 bases and 5 bases, in that order; junction bases with no gene match: 7. Germline values: CDR1 MGHRA, CDR2 YSYEKL. This CDR3 comprises 17 residues. The CDR3 here is CASSQPGTGGGTGELFF. CDR3 nucleotides: TGCGCCAGCAGCCAGCCCGGGACAGGGGGCGGTACCGGGGAGCTGTTTTTT.

V and J are TRBV2 and TRBJ1-1; D may be TRBD1 (5 bases). Germline V gene sequence: CDR1 SNHLY, CDR2 FYNNEI. This CDR3 is built from 14 residues. With 4 bases removed from V and 1 base from J, the gap between germline ends came to 10 bases. The DNA of the CDR3 is TGTGCCAGCAGTGGGGGGAAGGGGAACACTGAAGCTTTCTTT. Translated, it gives CASSGGKGNTEAFF.

In the case of this clone: This sample includes further DNA sequences coding for the same CDR3. The chain is built from TRBV19 and TRBJ1-2; TRBD1 aligns across 9 bases. J was trimmed by 4 bases and V by 4 bases; bases with no gene match: 7. Germline values: CDR1 LNHDA, CDR2 SQIVND (reference sequence). The CDR3 totals 15 residues. The CDR3 nucleotides are TGTGCCAGTAGTACCCCGGGACAGGGACCCTATGGCTACACCTTC. Translation gives CASSTPGQGPYGYTF.

The chain joins TRBV9 to TRBJ1-3; D might be TRBD1 (6 bases). The CDR3 spans 15 residues. CDR1 is SGDLS and CDR2 is YYNGEE in the germline V gene. Trimming took off 3 bases at V and 0 bases at J, with 10 bases between the two ends. The DNA for the CDR3 is TGTGCCAGCAGCGGCCTAGGGGGCTCTGGAAACACCATATATTTT. Amino acids: CASSGLGGSGNTIYF.

The V gene is TRBV27, the J gene TRBJ2-1; 8 nucleotides match TRBD1. This CDR3 region has 13 residues. CDR1 and CDR2 from the germline V gene are MNHEY and SMNVEV (reference sequence). V shed 2 bases, J shed 7 bases, and the junction held 1 base outside the gene matches. CDR3 loop: CASSLNRGNEQFF. CDR3 nucleotide sequence: TGTGCCAGCAGTTTAAACAGGGGGAATGAGCAGTTCTTC.

This chain joins TRBV12-5 and TRBJ2-3; D may be TRBD2 (5 bases). This CDR3 contains 13 residues. CDR1 is LGHNT and CDR2 is FRNRAP in the germline V gene. V gave up 6 bases and J gave up 8 bases, with 15 bases separating them. The CDR3 DNA reads TGTGCTAGTGGACCCCCCTTACGGGGTACGCAGTATTTT. Translated: CASGPPLRGTQYF.

V usage is TRBV4-3 and J usage is TRBJ1-3; D might be TRBD1 (6 bases). Germline CDR1 is LGHNA and CDR2 is YSLEER. V was trimmed by 1 base and J by 4 bases, leaving 11 bases between them. This CDR3 has 15 amino acids. CDR3 bases: TGCGCCAGCAGCCAAGGACAGGCTGCGGGAAACACCATATATTTT. Translating gives CASSQGQAAGNTIYF.

This rearrangement joins TRBV5-6 to TRBJ1-2, with TRBD1 matching over 12 bases. Germline CDR1 is SGHDT and CDR2 is YYEEEE. J was trimmed by 5 bases and V by 4 bases; bases with no gene match: 6. This CDR3 spans 15 amino acids. In nucleotides, the CDR3 is TGTGCCAGCAGCCCGGGGACAGGGGGCTGGTATGGCTACACCTTC. As protein: CASSPGTGGWYGYTF.

The V call is TRBV10-2, the J call TRBJ1-2, with D maybe TRBD1 (6 bases). Per the germline V gene, CDR1 is WSHSY and CDR2 is SAAADI. V dropped 6 bases and J dropped 4 bases, with 12 bases sitting between them. The CDR3 has 13 residues. The CDR3 DNA follows: TGCGCCAGCAGCTTTACGACAGGCTATGGCTACACCTTC. Its protein is CASSFTTGYGYTF.

This chain joins TRBV7-8 and TRBJ2-7; D not resolved. Germline V CDR1 and CDR2: SGHVS, FQNEAQ. Trimming took 3 bases from V and 9 from J, leaving 12 bases between them. The CDR3 is made up of 12 amino acids. CDR3 loop: CASSFNTGGQYF. CDR3 nucleotides: TGTGCCAGCAGCTTTAACACCGGTGGGCAGTACTTC.

J is TRBJ2-2 and V is TRBV28, with 8 bases identical to TRBD1. V shed 7 bases and J 4 bases; nucleotides not matched to a gene: 2. The CDR3 sequence is 13 residues long. In germline, CDR1 is MDHEN, CDR2 SYDVKM. The CDR3 DNA is TGTGCCAGCATCGACAGGGGCACCGGGGAGCTGTTTTTT. Protein sequence: CASIDRGTGELFF.

CDR3 coding DNA: TGTGCCAGCAGCTTAGCCCGCGCAGCCAACTATGGCTACACCTTC. Protein product: CASSLARAANYGYTF. The V call is TRBV7-2, the J call TRBJ1-2, with D unresolved. V was cut by 0 bases and J by 2 bases, with 10 bases left in between. Germline V gene sequence: CDR1 SGHTA, CDR2 FQGNSA. The CDR3 runs 15 residues.

This clone appeared once. J is TRBJ1-3 and V is TRBV14; TRBD1 agrees at 12 bases. This CDR3 is 21 amino acids long. Germline CDR1 SGHDN, CDR2 FVKESK. The junction had 17 bases not matched to a gene; V was cut back by 5 bases and J by 0 bases. CDR3 protein: CASSFRPGTGGPVFSGNTIYF. CDR3 nucleotides: TGTGCCAGCAGCTTTCGACCCGGGACAGGGGGCCCGGTATTCTCTGGAAACACCATATATTTT.

The chain uses TRBV19 and TRBJ1-3; D is unresolved. The V gene's germline CDR1 is LNHDA and CDR2 SQIVND (reference sequence). Trimming took 8 bases from V and 0 from J, leaving 8 bases between them. The CDR3 is 13 residues long. CDR3: CASGGFSGNTIYF. CDR3 nucleotides: TGTGCCAGTGGTGGATTCTCTGGAAACACCATATATTTT.

This rearrangement joins TRBV28 to TRBJ1-5; D not certain. The CDR3 contains 14 residues. The V gene's germline CDR1 is MDHEN and CDR2 SYDVKM. The ends were cut back, 5 bases at V and 0 bases at J, with 8 bases in the middle. CDR3 region: CASSPDNSNQPQHF. CDR3 DNA: TGTGCCAGCAGTCCCGATAATAGCAATCAGCCCCAGCATTTT.

The CDR3 reads CASTPWMGGLYEQYF. CDR3 in DNA: TGTGCCAGCACCCCCTGGATGGGGGGACTATACGAGCAGTACTTC. This chain joins TRBV5-6 and TRBJ2-7, with 7 bases lining up with TRBD2. The V gene's germline CDR1 is SGHDT and CDR2 YYEEEE. The CDR3 runs to 15 residues. J lost 4 bases, V lost 6 bases, and 13 bases had no gene match.

This sequence joins TRBV27 and TRBJ2-1, with 9 bases fitting TRBD1. Germline CDR1 reads MNHEY; CDR2 reads SMNVEV (reference sequence). The CDR3 covers 14 residues. Trimming at V came to 4 bases and at J to 9 bases, leaving 7 bases not matched to a gene. CDR3 in amino acids: CASSYRDRAGEQFF. The CDR3 DNA is TGTGCCAGCAGTTACCGGGACAGGGCCGGTGAGCAGTTCTTC.

This clone has only one observation. The chain couples TRBV6-1 to TRBJ1-5, with 11 bases matching TRBD1. The CDR3 covers 14 residues. The germline gives CDR1 MNHNS, CDR2 SASEGT. The V segment lost 6 bases and the J segment 6 bases; nucleotides outside the gene matches: 4. This chain's CDR3 is CASRQDRGLQPQHF. The CDR3 DNA follows: TGTGCCAGCAGACAGGACAGGGGGCTTCAGCCCCAGCATTTT.

This chain connects TRBV7-9 to TRBJ2-5; D is tentatively TRBD1 or TRBD2 (5 bases each). The CDR3 loop spans 16 amino acids. The V and J ends lost 5 bases and 2 bases respectively, with 18 bases between them. CDR1 and CDR2 (germline): SEHNR, FQNEAQ (reference sequence). The CDR3 coding sequence is TGTGCCAGCAGCCCGACCGGGACCGCCTCGCAAGAGACCCAGTACTTC. It specifies CASSPTGTASQETQYF.

The J gene is TRBJ1-2, the V gene TRBV7-3; D may be TRBD1 (5 bases). This CDR3 is 14 amino acids long. CDR1 is SGHTA and CDR2 is FQGTGA in the germline V gene. The V end was cut by 4 bases, the J end by 0 bases, with 9 bases between. Here the CDR3 reads CASSSGGANYGYTF. The CDR3 DNA sequence: TGTGCCAGCAGCTCCGGAGGGGCTAACTATGGCTACACCTTC.

The genes are TRBV10-3 and TRBJ2-3; 7 nucleotides align to TRBD2. The CDR3 loop spans 16 amino acids. The trim removed 5 bases at V and 1 base at J, leaving 9 bases unmatched. Germline V gives CDR1 ENHRY, CDR2 SYGVKD. CDR3 in amino acids: CAISKSTSLGTDTQYF. In DNA, the CDR3 is TGTGCCATCAGTAAATCGACTAGCTTAGGCACAGATACGCAGTATTTT.

The rearrangement uses TRBV19 and TRBJ1-5, with a weak D call TRBD1 (6 bases). V shed 5 bases and J shed 9 bases, with 20 bases lying between them. This CDR3 comprises 15 residues. Germline V gene data show CDR1 as LNHDA and CDR2 as SQIVND (reference sequence). The CDR3 loop reads CASSYGQFPPGPQHF. CDR3 nucleotides: TGTGCCAGTAGTTATGGACAGTTTCCACCCGGGCCCCAGCATTTT.

The J gene is TRBJ2-3, the V gene TRBV28, with D unclear. The CDR3 has 15 amino acids. From germline, CDR1 is MDHEN and CDR2 SYDVKM. The V end lost 5 bases, the J end lost 0 bases, and 12 bases lay between the germline ends. CDR3 nucleotides: TGTGCCAGCAGTAGACCCCGGGCGAGCACAGATACGCAGTATTTT. It encodes CASSRPRASTDTQYF.

This chain connects TRBV5-3 to TRBJ1-1; TRBD1 aligns across 7 bases. TRBV5-3 falls under the ORF class, with uncertain function. J lost 2 bases, V lost 8 bases, and 12 bases had no gene match. The CDR3 has 15 amino acids. Here the CDR3 DNA reads TGTGCCAGCAGCCGACCCGGGACAGATAACACTGAAGCTTTCTTT. Translation gives CASSRPGTDNTEAFF.

The chain uses TRBV4-3 and TRBJ2-7; D is undetermined. The V gene lost 0 bases and the J gene lost 0 bases, with 18 bases spanning the gap. The CDR3 is 18 amino acids. Germline CDR1 LGHNA, CDR2 YSLEER. CDR3 DNA: TGCGCCAGCAGCCAAGATAGAATTGGAGTGAATAGCTCCTACGAGCAGTACTTC. It specifies CASSQDRIGVNSSYEQYF.

J is TRBJ1-5 and V is TRBV25-1; no clear D. Germline loops: CDR1 MGHDK, CDR2 SYGVNS. V lost 7 bases and J 0 bases, leaving 10 bases between the germline ends. This CDR3 is built from 14 residues. The CDR3 nucleotides read TGTGCCAGCAACGGCTTTTATAGCAATCAGCCCCAGCATTTT. It encodes CASNGFYSNQPQHF.

The chain is built from TRBV6-5 and TRBJ1-5, with TRBD1 matching over 7 bases. The junction had 5 bases not matched to a gene; V was cut back by 6 bases and J by 6 bases. The CDR3 covers 13 residues. Germline V gene lookup returns CDR1 MNHEY and CDR2 SVGAGI. Written as DNA, the CDR3 is TGTGCCAGCAGCGAACAGGGGAGTCAGCCCCAGCATTTT. Protein sequence: CASSEQGSQPQHF.

This clone was counted once. This sequence joins TRBV5-4 and TRBJ1-4; D is unresolved. The V end lost 1 base, the J end lost 4 bases, and 11 bases lay between the germline ends. CDR1 and CDR2 (germline): SGHNT, YYREEE (reference sequence). The CDR3 totals 15 residues. DNA for the CDR3: TGTGCCAGCAGCTTGAGGAACACCGTTAATGAAAAACTGTTTTTT. Translated: CASSLRNTVNEKLFF. The variable domain in full, with the rest retrieved from reference TRBV5-4 and TRBJ1-4, is ETGVTQSPTHLIKTRGQQVTLRCSSQSGHNTVSWYQQALGQGPQFIFQYYREEENGRGNFPPRFSGLQFPNYSSELNVNALELDDSALYLCASSLRNTVNEKLFFGSGTQLSVL.

By proportion, this clone is medium-sized. The sample has other DNA sequences that encode this CDR3 too. CDR3 loop: CASSLRPGDSPLHF. The CDR3, as DNA: TGTGCCAGCAGCTTACGTCCAGGGGATTCACCCCTCCACTTT. The chain combines TRBV7-3 with TRBJ1-6; perhaps TRBD1 as D (6 bases). This CDR3 region has 14 residues. Germline V lookup: CDR1 SGHTA, CDR2 FQGTGA. The germline V and J ends were trimmed by 2 bases and 8 bases, with 10 bases remaining between them.

This chain connects TRBV5-1 to TRBJ2-2; D call uncertain. The V end was cut by 7 bases, the J end by 1 base, with 8 bases between. CDR3 length equals 13 residues. Looked up from germline, CDR1 is SGHRS and CDR2 is YFSETQ. The CDR3 sequence: CASGNENTGELFF. CDR3 coding DNA: TGCGCCAGCGGTAACGAGAACACCGGGGAGCTGTTTTTT.